This is a list of T cell receptor beta chains from one sample in a study of tumor-infiltrating lymphocytes in primary liver carcinoma. MiXCR was run by TCRdb on the multiplex PCR reads, yielding one entry per CDR3 protein. There are approximately 330,000 distinct CDR3 sequences in the sample; about two thirds occur only once, and 5.5% to 8% lies in the top ten. The sequencing input was peripheral blood. The receptor source for this set is a man aged 35 to 55 with primary liver carcinoma and hepatitis B virus infection. Both conserved end residues are part of each CDR3.

V gene: TRBV12-3/TRBV12-4; J gene: TRBJ2-7; CDR3 protein: CASSLSSSGRPYEQYF
V gene: TRBV6-1; J gene: TRBJ2-5; CDR3 protein: CASSVEETRYF
V gene: TRBV4-1; J gene: TRBJ2-3; CDR3 protein: CASSQEGPGGPLDTQYF
V gene: TRBV11-2; J gene: TRBJ2-2; CDR3 protein: CASRSRDSGELFF
V gene: TRBV14; J gene: TRBJ1-6; CDR3 protein: CASSTGPGQGRGSPLHF
V gene: TRBV14; J gene: TRBJ2-3; CDR3 protein: CASSQVTRVTSRTLFSDTQYF
V gene: TRBV6-6; J gene: TRBJ2-1; CDR3 protein: CASSYSGEAALTNEQFF
V gene: TRBV5-1; J gene: TRBJ2-7; CDR3 protein: CASSLEVGQQYF
V gene: TRBV11-3; J gene: TRBJ2-1; CDR3 protein: CASSLSPTAVNEQLF
V gene: TRBV5-4; J gene: TRBJ1-2; CDR3 protein: CASTFVGGAYGYTF
V gene: TRBV7-8; J gene: TRBJ2-7; CDR3 protein: CASRQDVSGAGQDEQYF
V gene: TRBV28; J gene: TRBJ2-7; CDR3 protein: CASTPPAGSYEQYF
V gene: TRBV28; J gene: TRBJ2-1; CDR3 protein: CASSALGVNEQFF
V gene: TRBV12-3/TRBV12-4; J gene: TRBJ2-7; CDR3 protein: CASSPVQGAFYNEQYF
V gene: TRBV6-1; J gene: TRBJ1-2; CDR3 protein: CASSEAAGDIGGYTF
V gene: TRBV5-1; J gene: TRBJ2-3; CDR3 protein: CASSRSGNTDTQYF
V gene: TRBV11-2; J gene: TRBJ2-7; CDR3 protein: CTSSLAPGGEQYF
V gene: TRBV5-4; J gene: TRBJ2-3; CDR3 protein: CASSTRTGDTTDTQYF
V gene: TRBV29-1; J gene: TRBJ1-1; CDR3 protein: CSVEVSGHLTEAFF
V gene: TRBV5-1; J gene: TRBJ2-1; CDR3 protein: CARSPFLGNEQFF
V gene: TRBV30; J gene: TRBJ1-1; CDR3 protein: CAWSVLGPYGEAFF
V gene: TRBV13; J gene: TRBJ1-4; CDR3 protein: CASSLKVEKLFF
V gene: TRBV12-3/TRBV12-4; J gene: TRBJ2-2; CDR3 protein: CASSFMPTGPTGELFF
V gene: TRBV6-1; J gene: TRBJ1-1; CDR3 protein: CASSSEWSADTGAFF
V gene: TRBV11-2; J gene: TRBJ2-1; CDR3 protein: CANSPGVVNDQFF